Below are 28 T cell receptor beta chains sequenced from a single sample in a study of shared clonotypes between healthy human individuals. The protocol was immunoSEQ multiplex PCR, while the TCRdb copy is restricted to in-frame clones and leaves out a portion. The table shows roughly 2.2 million clones, with 80% to 95% occurring only once. Sequenced material: naive CD4+ T cells from PBMCs. Specified subset: CD45RA+ positively selected. The source of these receptors is a man aged 18 to 30 in good health. Some clones in this sample may be carry-over from other donors' samples.

To note about this clone: This same CDR3 is encoded by further DNA sequences in the sample. The gene calls are TRBV19 and TRBJ2-7; D is perhaps TRBD2 (6 bases). The V end was cut by 3 bases, the J end by 2 bases, with 8 bases between. The germline V gene encodes CDR1 LNHDA and CDR2 SQIVND (reference sequence). This CDR3 has 13 residues. The CDR3 region has the DNA TGTGCCAGTAGTATCGGCGGGGCCTACGAGCAGTACTTC. Translating gives CASSIGGAYEQYF.

The rearrangement joins TRBV2 to TRBJ2-2; 9 nucleotides match TRBD1. The trim removed 5 bases at V and 3 bases at J, leaving 4 bases unmatched. This CDR3 has 15 residues. Germline V lookup: CDR1 SNHLY, CDR2 FYNNEI. The CDR3 loop reads CASSLDRGDTGELFF. The CDR3, as DNA: TGTGCCAGCAGTCTGGACAGGGGTGACACCGGGGAGCTGTTTTTT.

The chain uses TRBV4-2 and TRBJ2-1; TRBD2 agrees at 10 bases. CDR1 is LGHNA, CDR2 YNFKEQ, per germline. The CDR3 is made up of 17 amino acids. J gave up 0 bases and V 4 bases, and 6 bases lay outside the gene matches. CDR3 residues: CASSPLSSGSSYNEQFF. CDR3 bases: TGTGCCAGCAGCCCACTATCTAGCGGGAGCTCCTACAATGAGCAGTTCTTC.

V gene TRBV6-6 combines with J gene TRBJ2-3; D call uncertain. The CDR3 contains 13 residues. Trimming took off 6 bases at V and 2 bases at J, with 9 bases between the two ends. Germline V CDR1 and CDR2: MNHNY, SVGAGI (reference sequence). The CDR3 region has the DNA TGTGCCAGCAGGGACGGGTTCACAGATACGCAGTATTTT. Translated, it gives CASRDGFTDTQYF.

The genes are TRBV25-1 and TRBJ2-2, with 11 bases aligning to TRBD2. Trimming at V came to 4 bases and at J to 6 bases, leaving 10 bases not matched to a gene. The CDR3 is made up of 17 amino acids. Looked up from germline, CDR1 is MGHDK and CDR2 is SYGVNS. The CDR3 nucleotides read TGTGCCAGCAGTGGAATTTCTCGACTAGCGGGGCCCGGGGAGCTGTTTTTT. Its translation: CASSGISRLAGPGELFF.

The chain has TRBV4-2 and TRBJ2-7; 10 positions match TRBD1. CDR3 length: 16 residues. V gave up 1 base and J gave up 1 base; unmatched junction bases: 4. Per the germline V gene, CDR1 is LGHNA and CDR2 is YNFKEQ. The CDR3 sequence is CASSQAVGQGSYEQYF. The CDR3 DNA reads as TGTGCCAGCAGCCAAGCGGTGGGACAGGGGTCCTACGAGCAGTACTTC.

The chain has TRBV28 and TRBJ2-7, with TRBD2 as a possible D gene (5 bases). V lost 5 bases to trimming and J lost 6 bases, with 17 bases between them. This CDR3 spans 14 amino acids. CDR1 is MDHEN, CDR2 SYDVKM, per germline. In DNA, the CDR3 is TGTGCCAGCAGTCCCAGTCCGGGGATCGGCGAGCAGTACTTC. It is translated as CASSPSPGIGEQYF.

This clone was seen only a few times. The gene calls are TRBV7-9 and TRBJ2-3; 14 nucleotides match TRBD2. Trimming at V came to 3 bases and at J to 2 bases, leaving 1 base not matched to a gene. CDR3 size: 16 residues. CDR1 is SEHNR, CDR2 FQNEAQ, per germline (reference sequence). The CDR3 here is CASSLTSGRATDTQYF. In nucleotides, the CDR3 is TGTGCCAGCAGCTTGACTAGCGGGAGGGCCACAGATACGCAGTATTTT.

This sequence joins TRBV28 and TRBJ2-4; no definite D call. This CDR3 region has 15 residues. The V end was cut by 2 bases, the J end by 0 bases, with 8 bases between. Germline lookup yields CDR1 MDHEN and CDR2 SYDVKM. The DNA of the CDR3 is TGTGCCAGCAGTTTAATCTCCCTAGCCAAAAACATTCAGTACTTC. Its translation is CASSLISLAKNIQYF.

The chain has TRBV15 and TRBJ2-1; D is unresolved. V lost 2 bases to trimming and J lost 10 bases, with 9 bases between them. Germline CDR1 LNHNV, CDR2 YYDKDF (reference sequence). There are 12 residues in the CDR3. The CDR3 DNA sequence: TGTGCCACCAGCAGATTAGAGGCCGAGCAGTTCTTC. Its protein is CATSRLEAEQFF.

The chain carries TRBV5-4 and TRBJ2-5, with 7 positions matching TRBD2. The J call may be incorrect, as the DNA end agrees better with TRBJ2-7. The germline V gene encodes CDR1 SGHNT and CDR2 YYREEE (reference sequence). This CDR3 is 12 amino acids long. The CDR3 nucleotides read TGTGCCGCAGACCGGGGAGGGTTCGAGCAGTACTTC. Translating gives CAADRGGFEQYF.

The rearrangement links TRBV30 to TRBJ2-6; no clear D. V was cut by 2 bases and J by 4 bases, with 3 bases left in between. CDR1 GTSNPN and CDR2 SVGIG come from the germline V gene (reference sequence). The CDR3 is 12 residues long. CDR3 DNA: TGTGCCTGGAGTCTCGGGGCCAACGTCCTGACTTTC. This encodes CAWSLGANVLTF.

The chain couples TRBV5-1 to TRBJ2-7; 13 bases fit TRBD2. This CDR3 comprises 15 residues. From germline, CDR1 is SGHRS and CDR2 YFSETQ. The junction had 5 bases not matched to a gene; V was cut back by 3 bases and J by 5 bases. The CDR3 is CASSWVGTSGNEQYF. CDR3 DNA: TGCGCCAGCAGCTGGGTGGGGACTAGCGGGAACGAGCAGTACTTC. The full variable domain, with the rest looked up from reference TRBV5-1 and TRBJ2-7, is KAGVTQTPRYLIKTRGQQVTLSCSPISGHRSVSWYQQTPGQGLQFLFEYFSETQRNKGNFPGRFSGRQFSNSRSEMNVSTLELGDSALYLCASSWVGTSGNEQYFGPGTRLTVT.

This chain links TRBV7-2 with TRBJ1-2, with D perhaps TRBD1 (5 bases). The germline V gene has CDR1 SGHTA and CDR2 FQGNSA. CDR3 length: 14 residues. Trimming pared 4 bases from V and 5 bases from J, leaving 14 bases between. The CDR3 protein is CASSSQGVGYGYTF. The DNA for the CDR3 is TGTGCCAGCAGCTCTCAGGGTGTCGGTTATGGCTACACCTTC.

This chain joins TRBV30 and TRBJ1-1; 7 bases align to TRBD1. The ends lost 5 bases at V and 2 bases at J; junction bases unmatched: 5. Germline-derived CDR1 and CDR2 are GTSNPN and SVGIG (reference sequence). CDR3 size: 13 residues. The CDR3 loop is CAWVGDSNTEAFF. In DNA, the CDR3 is TGTGCCTGGGTAGGGGACAGCAACACTGAAGCTTTCTTT.

Points on this clone: The identical CDR3 is also encoded by other nucleotide sequences in the sample. This chain links TRBV18 with TRBJ1-4; D gene uncertain. Germline V lookup: CDR1 KGHSH, CDR2 LQKENI. Trimming removed 3 bases from V and 5 bases from J, with 7 bases in between. The CDR3 runs 13 residues. The CDR3 loop reads CASSPGLNEKLFF. CDR3 coding DNA: TGTGCCAGCTCACCGGGCCTGAATGAAAAACTGTTTTTT. The full variable domain, in which reference TRBV18 and TRBJ1-4 provide the parts outside the CDR3, is NAGVMQNPRHLVRRRGQEARLRCSPMKGHSHVYWYRQLPEEGLKFMVYLQKENIIDESGMPKERFSAEFPKEGPSILRIQQVVRGDSAAYFCASSPGLNEKLFFGSGTQLSVL.

As to this clone: This sample also contains other DNA sequences that code for the same CDR3. The chain carries TRBV5-1 and TRBJ2-1; 10 nucleotides agree with TRBD2. CDR1 is SGHRS and CDR2 is YFSETQ in the germline V gene. The CDR3 is made up of 16 amino acids. Trimming took 0 bases from V and 7 from J; bases not matched to a gene: 7. The CDR3 coding sequence is TGCGCCAGCAGCTTGGCTTTAGCGGGAGGAGGGAATGAGCAGTTCTTC. Its protein is CASSLALAGGGNEQFF.

This chain links TRBV30 with TRBJ2-7; D is possibly TRBD1 (6 bases). Germline CDR1 reads GTSNPN; CDR2 reads SVGIG (reference sequence). The CDR3 is made up of 13 amino acids. V was clipped by 4 bases and J by 4 bases, with 14 bases between them. The CDR3 coding sequence is TGTGCCTGGAACACCGGGACAAATTACGAGCAGTACTTC. This gives the protein CAWNTGTNYEQYF.

This clone was seen only a few times. The CDR3 here is CAPLPQHF. CDR3 in DNA: TGTGCCCCCCTCCCCCAGCATTTT. This chain links TRBV6-6 with TRBJ1-5, with unresolved D. The V gene's germline CDR1 is MNHNY and CDR2 SVGAGI (reference sequence). The length of the CDR3 is 8 residues. V gave up 11 bases and J gave up 10 bases, with 6 bases separating them.

This clone was recorded only once. The J gene is TRBJ2-2, the V gene TRBV6-6; 13 bases align to TRBD2. This CDR3 has 14 residues. With V trimmed by 8 bases and J by 5 bases, 2 bases remained unmatched. Germline loops: CDR1 MNHNY, CDR2 SVGAGI (reference sequence). This chain's CDR3 is CASGTSGTTGELFF. In DNA, the CDR3 is TGTGCCAGCGGGACTAGCGGGACTACCGGGGAGCTGTTTTTT.

The gene calls are TRBV7-6 and TRBJ2-5, with TRBD2 as a possible D gene (5 bases). The ends were cut back, 6 bases at V and 5 bases at J, with 19 bases in the middle. The CDR3 runs to 15 residues. Germline assignment: CDR1 SGHVS and CDR2 FNYEAQ. The CDR3 spells CASSKERARWETQYF. The CDR3 nucleotides are TGTGCCAGCAGTAAGGAGAGGGCCCGGTGGGAGACCCAGTACTTC.

The chain is built from TRBV19 and TRBJ2-7, with D uncertain. V was trimmed by 4 bases and J by 0 bases, leaving 13 bases between them. The V gene's germline CDR1 is LNHDA and CDR2 SQIVND (reference sequence). The CDR3 runs to 15 residues. The CDR3 reads CASSSGWRRSYEQYF. CDR3 nucleotide sequence: TGTGCCAGTAGTAGTGGGTGGCGACGCTCCTACGAGCAGTACTTC.

As for this clone: The identical CDR3 is also encoded by other nucleotide sequences in the sample. V is TRBV5-1 and J is TRBJ1-5; D gene unclear. The germline V and J ends were trimmed by 0 bases and 5 bases, with 6 bases remaining between them. The CDR3 is made up of 13 amino acids. Looked up from germline, CDR1 is SGHRS and CDR2 is YFSETQ. In DNA, the CDR3 is TGCGCCAGCAGCTTGGCCCCGGATCAGCCCCAGCATTTT. Its translation: CASSLAPDQPQHF.

V and J are TRBV5-1 and TRBJ2-2, with TRBD1 as a possible D gene (7 bases). V lost 2 bases and J lost 7, with 18 bases in between. Germline V gives CDR1 SGHRS, CDR2 YFSETQ. The CDR3 length is 16 residues. CDR3 in DNA: TGCGCCAGCAGCTTAGCCACGACAGGGAGGCACGGGGAGCTGTTTTTT. Amino acids: CASSLATTGRHGELFF.

The rearrangement joins TRBV7-8 to TRBJ1-5; D is unresolved. Trimming left V 2 bases short and J 3 bases short, with 2 bases between. The CDR3 is 12 residues long. From germline, CDR1 is SGHVS and CDR2 FQNEAQ. CDR3 nucleotide sequence: TGTGCCAGCAGCTTAAACAATCAGCCCCAGCATTTT. Its translation is CASSLNNQPQHF.

The genes are TRBV6-6 and TRBJ1-6; tentatively, D is TRBD1 (5 bases). The CDR3 loop spans 13 amino acids. Trimming removed 10 bases from V and 5 bases from J, with 12 bases in between. Germline V gene sequence: CDR1 MNHNY, CDR2 SVGAGI (reference sequence). CDR3 DNA sequence: TGTGCCACCTTGGGGGATAATAATTCACCCCTCCACTTT. It is translated as CATLGDNNSPLHF.

The count of this clone is one. The J gene is TRBJ2-7, the V gene TRBV5-1; TRBD2 is a possible D gene (6 bases). The CDR3 extends over 14 amino acids. The ends were cut back, 3 bases at V and 7 bases at J, with 17 bases in the middle. Germline CDR1 reads SGHRS; CDR2 reads YFSETQ. CDR3 nucleotide sequence: TGCGCCAGCAGCTCTGGGACTGCCCTCGGAGAGCAGTACTTC. It translates to CASSSGTALGEQYF.

As to this clone: At one end, the junction sequence differs from germline, possibly due to a read error. This rearrangement joins TRBV6-1 to TRBJ1-4; 8 bases agree with TRBD1. The CDR3 is made up of 16 amino acids. Germline values: CDR1 MNHNS, CDR2 SASEGT. Here the CDR3 DNA reads TGTGCCAGCAGCGAAGGATCCGACAGGGGAAGTGAAAAACTGTTTTTT. Translation gives CASSEGSDRGSEKLFF.